This entry concerns a single TCR beta chain. Antigen unknown. Germline CDR1 LNHNV, CDR2 YYDKDF (reference sequence). The CDR3 sequence is 16 residues long. V was clipped by 3 bases and J by 9 bases; unmatched bases: 8. This specimen belongs to a study of identical twins. Each CDR3 protein is one row after TCRdb ran MiXCR on the 5' RACE reads. The repertoire holds 1.5 million to 2 million distinct CDR3 sequences, with under 35% as singletons. General study findings and limits: Less excess twin sharing appeared in beta out-of-frame sequences.

Sequencing was done on a sample of cord blood. This TCR was sampled from a newborn girl in good health. The chain couples TRBV15 to TRBJ2-1; 13 bases align to TRBD2. CDR3 nucleotides: TGTGCCACCAGCAGTGAAAGGACTAGCGGGGGAAGTGAGCAGTTCTTC. Translating it yields CATSSERTSGGSEQFF.